This TCR beta chain emerged from a study of blood T cell repertoires in COVID-19. On the study more broadly: T cells, B-cell-depleted T cells, or PBMCs supplied cDNA or gDNA.

The CDR3 consists of 14 residues. Germline-derived CDR1 and CDR2 are SGHAT and FQNNGV. V lost 2 bases, J lost 1 base, and 8 bases lay in between. Per the authors' pipeline: Nucleated cell number was recorded as an estimate derived from reference gene primer amplification. The repertoire was sequenced with immunoSEQ multiplex PCR; TCRdb's copy has only in-frame clones and lacks some. That table gives V, J and clone size, and the DNA gave D and trimming. The table lists some 260,000 clones, around nine tenths of them singletons. This clone has a single count. The specimen was peripheral blood. The source of this sequence is a woman in her thirties or forties who had recovered from COVID-19. This chain joins TRBV11-2 and TRBJ1-1; tentatively, D is TRBD1 (6 bases). In DNA, the CDR3 is TGTGCCAGCAGCTTAAACAGGGCGAACACTGAAGCTTTCTTT. It is translated as CASSLNRANTEAFF.